This T cell receptor beta chain was recovered during a study of T cell changes during pregnancy in multiple sclerosis. This CDR3 is built from 13 residues. Trimming removed 10 bases from V and 7 bases from J, with 17 bases in between. Germline-derived CDR1 and CDR2 are SGHNT and YYREEE (reference sequence). Measured with immunoSEQ multiplex PCR; TCRdb has only the in-frame clones, and not every one. Of tens of thousands of clones listed, 94% were seen once; the top ten hold 0.55% to 0.75%. The chain combines TRBV5-4 with TRBJ1-4; the D is unclear. The sequences come from CD4+ T cells from peripheral blood mononuclear cells, collected in the second trimester of pregnancy. The TCR was taken from a female donor with multiple sclerosis, enrolled in a pregnancy study. The CDR3 DNA reads as TGTGCCGGCCAGGTGCAACTAGGTGAAAAACTGTTTTTT. Translation: CAGQVQLGEKLFF.